Listed here are 31 T cell receptor beta chains from one sample, sequenced in a study of T cell responses to AZD1222 COVID-19 vaccine (dated by TCRdb to about 2021). The library was built by means of the immunoSEQ multiplex PCR assay. TCRdb holds this immuneACCESS table with in-frame rearrangements only. Some clones are missing; in checked studies, unresolved V genes explain under half, and the rest has no known cause. The sample data list about 150,000 clones, and approximately 90% of these were observed just once. Of the sample, approximately 1.8% is held by the ten largest clones. Reading the label with the study, this specimen's time point is: baseline before first vaccination. This specimen was peripheral blood, taken on day 0 of AZD1222 vaccination. These receptors were collected from an adult in good health.

The CDR3 nucleotides are TGTGCCAGCAGTTTACCAGGGTCCCCCTACGAGCAGTACTTC. This encodes CASSLPGSPYEQYF. The chain is built from TRBV28 and TRBJ2-7; D may be TRBD1 (5 bases). Germline loops: CDR1 MDHEN, CDR2 SYDVKM. Deletions cut 2 bases from V and 2 bases from J, with 10 bases between. This CDR3 comprises 14 residues.

This clone has a single count. V is TRBV7-9 and J is TRBJ1-3, with 7 bases fitting TRBD1. Trimming removed 6 bases from V and 0 bases from J; junction bases left unmatched: 14. There are 18 residues in the CDR3. The V gene's germline CDR1 is SEHNR and CDR2 FQNEAQ (reference sequence). The CDR3: CASRQDGQESLSGNTIYF. The CDR3 DNA is TGTGCCAGCAGACAAGATGGACAGGAGTCTCTCTCTGGAAACACCATATATTTT.

The gene calls are TRBV29-1 and TRBJ2-1; 13 nucleotides agree with TRBD2. V was pared by 5 bases and J by 4 bases, with 2 bases of the junction left unmatched. Germline assignment: CDR1 SQVTM and CDR2 ANQGSEA. This CDR3 is built from 14 residues. This CDR3 reads CSVKGLAGYNEQFF. The CDR3 region has the DNA TGCAGCGTTAAGGGACTAGCGGGGTACAATGAGCAGTTCTTC.

The chain links TRBV7-2 to TRBJ2-7, with TRBD2 identical over 10 bases. Trimming cost V 3 bases and J 4 bases; bases outside gene matches: 6. Germline V gene sequence: CDR1 SGHTA, CDR2 FQGNSA. The length of the CDR3 is 15 residues. This CDR3 is CASSLAAGGPYEQYF. In DNA, the CDR3 is TGTGCCAGCAGCTTGGCAGCGGGAGGGCCTTACGAGCAGTACTTC.

This clone was detected only once. The junction departs from the called germline gene at one end, perhaps through a read error. The chain employs TRBV27 and TRBJ1-2, with D tentatively TRBD1 (5 bases). Germline V gene lookup returns CDR1 MNHEY and CDR2 SMNVEV (reference sequence). This CDR3 is 15 amino acids long. CDR3 amino acids: CASSSWTGAKYGYTF. The DNA for the CDR3 is TGTGCCAGCAGTTCTTGGACCGGGGCTAAATATGGCTACACCTTC.

This chain uses TRBV28 with TRBJ1-2; unclear D gene. This CDR3 is 12 amino acids long. Germline assignment: CDR1 MDHEN and CDR2 SYDVKM. V shed 5 bases and J shed 4 bases, with 8 bases lying between them. The CDR3 sequence: CASSLAAYGYTF. CDR3 sequence (DNA): TGTGCCAGCAGTCTCGCGGCCTATGGCTACACCTTC.

The chain is built from TRBV12-3 or TRBV12-4 and TRBJ1-5; D gene ambiguous. V lost 6 bases, J lost 6 bases, and 12 bases lay in between. CDR3 length: 13 amino acids. The CDR3, as DNA: TGTGCCAGCAGAGAGACTGCTGGTCAGCCCCAGCATTTT. Amino acid sequence: CASRETAGQPQHF.

The J gene is TRBJ2-3, the V gene TRBV9; TRBD2 matches 12 bases. The germline gives CDR1 SGDLS, CDR2 YYNGEE. The CDR3 has 16 amino acids. With 6 bases clipped from V and 11 bases from J, the junction kept 16 bases outside the gene matches. The CDR3 nucleotides read TGTGCCAGCAACAACATCGAACTAGCGGGAGGTTCAGGGCAGTATTTT. It is translated as CASNNIELAGGSGQYF.

V gene TRBV9 combines with J gene TRBJ1-2; 7 bases line up with TRBD1. Germline V CDR1 and CDR2: SGDLS, YYNGEE. Trimming took 3 bases from V and 0 from J; bases not matched to a gene: 5. The CDR3 has 15 residues. DNA for the CDR3: TGTGCCAGCAGCGACCGACAGGGTGCTAACTATGGCTACACCTTC. This gives the protein CASSDRQGANYGYTF.

J is TRBJ2-3 and V is TRBV28, with D uncertain. The V end lost 7 bases, the J end lost 0 bases, and 14 bases lay between the germline ends. The V gene's germline CDR1 is MDHEN and CDR2 SYDVKM. This CDR3 contains 15 residues. As DNA, the CDR3 is TGTGCCAGCAAAGCCTCTCTGGGTAGCACAGATACGCAGTATTTT. Protein: CASKASLGSTDTQYF.

DNA for the CDR3: TGTGCCAGCAGCTTGGGTCTACTGCGGGACAACTCCTACGAGCAGTACTTC. It is translated as CASSLGLLRDNSYEQYF. The rearrangement links TRBV5-6 to TRBJ2-7; tentatively, D is TRBD1 or TRBD2 (6 bases each). The germline V gene has CDR1 SGHDT and CDR2 YYEEEE. CDR3 length: 17 residues. V shed 0 bases and J shed 0 bases, with 16 bases lying between them.

A few counts support this clone. The rearrangement joins TRBV5-8 to TRBJ2-7; 8 positions match TRBD1. From germline, CDR1 is SGHTS and CDR2 YDEGEE. Losses at the gene ends were 3 bases for V and 6 bases for J; bases not matched to a gene: 5. The CDR3 contains 13 residues. The CDR3 nucleotides are TGTGCCAGCAGCTGGACAGGGCTCGCCGAGCAGTACTTC. Protein sequence: CASSWTGLAEQYF.

V gene TRBV7-2 combines with J gene TRBJ1-6; D remains unclear. V was trimmed by 0 bases and J by 0 bases, leaving 9 bases between them. From germline, CDR1 is SGHTA and CDR2 FQGNSA. The CDR3 has 17 residues. Here the CDR3 reads CASSLAGGSSYNSPLHF. CDR3 coding DNA: TGTGCCAGCAGCTTAGCGGGTGGAAGCTCCTATAATTCACCCCTCCACTTT.

This chain links TRBV6-5 with TRBJ1-2; weak D call: TRBD1 (5 bases). This CDR3 is 14 amino acids long. Trimming removed 4 bases from V and 4 bases from J, with 13 bases in between. Germline V gene sequence: CDR1 MNHEY, CDR2 SVGAGI. The CDR3 bases are TGTGCCAGCAGTTCCCCGGGACGGAGCTATGGCTACACCTTC. Translated: CASSSPGRSYGYTF.

On this clone: This same CDR3 is encoded by further DNA sequences in the sample. The chain combines TRBV9 with TRBJ1-1; D is uncertain. This CDR3 is built from 13 residues. CDR1 is SGDLS and CDR2 is YYNGEE in the germline V gene. V lost 0 bases, J lost 1 base, and 4 bases lay in between. The DNA for the CDR3 is TGTGCCAGCAGCGTAGAGCAGAACACTGAAGCTTTCTTT. Translating gives CASSVEQNTEAFF.

In nucleotides, the CDR3 is TGTGCCAGCAGCCAAGCCCTGGCCAAAAACATTCAGTACTTC. Its translation: CASSQALAKNIQYF. This sequence joins TRBV14 and TRBJ2-4; D is uncertain. CDR3 length equals 14 residues. Per the germline V gene, CDR1 is SGHDN and CDR2 is FVKESK. V dropped 1 base and J dropped 1 base, with 5 bases sitting between them.

V gene TRBV7-9 combines with J gene TRBJ2-2; D gene ambiguous. CDR1 and CDR2 (germline): SEHNR, FQNEAQ (reference sequence). V was trimmed by 3 bases and J by 7 bases, leaving 9 bases between them. This CDR3 region has 13 residues. CDR3 residues: CASSFRVSGELFF. For the CDR3, the DNA is TGTGCCAGCAGCTTTCGGGTGAGCGGGGAGCTGTTTTTT.

V usage is TRBV5-1 and J usage is TRBJ2-1, with 9 bases identical to TRBD2. The J segment lost 7 bases and the V segment lost 0 bases, leaving 8 bases of the junction unmatched. CDR3 length equals 16 residues. From germline, CDR1 is SGHRS and CDR2 YFSETQ. CDR3 nucleotide sequence: TGCGCCAGCAGCTTGGCCGTGGGACTAGCTAGTAATGAGCAGTTCTTC. Amino acid sequence: CASSLAVGLASNEQFF.

The V gene is TRBV19, the J gene TRBJ2-7; D uncertain. This CDR3 is 11 amino acids long. The V and J ends lost 10 bases and 4 bases respectively, with 11 bases between them. Germline V gene data show CDR1 as LNHDA and CDR2 as SQIVND (reference sequence). The CDR3 DNA follows: TGTGCCACTGGTGACGGTTACGAGCAGTACTTC. Protein product: CATGDGYEQYF.

J is TRBJ2-1 and V is TRBV5-1; TRBD2 matches 15 bases. The CDR3 totals 18 residues. Germline CDR1 is SGHRS and CDR2 is YFSETQ. Losses at the gene ends were 2 bases for V and 3 bases for J; bases not matched to a gene: 6. The CDR3 coding sequence is TGCGCCAGCAGCTTCGGACTAGCGGGAGGGAGGGGCTACAATGAGCAGTTCTTC. This encodes CASSFGLAGGRGYNEQFF.

This sequence joins TRBV19 and TRBJ1-6; D call uncertain. Trimming shortened V by 5 bases and J by 7 bases, and 9 bases separated the two germline ends. CDR3 length: 13 amino acids. Per germline, CDR1 LNHDA and CDR2 SQIVND (reference sequence). CDR3 coding DNA: TGTGCCAGTAGTTCCCACCCCAATTCACCCCTCCACTTT. Encoded protein: CASSSHPNSPLHF.

The chain links TRBV19 to TRBJ1-2, with unresolved D. The V gene lost 5 bases and the J gene lost 8 bases, with 21 bases spanning the gap. In germline, CDR1 is LNHDA, CDR2 SQIVND (reference sequence). The CDR3 consists of 15 residues. CDR3 DNA sequence: TGTGCCAGTAGTCCCCCGGGATGGGTGGTCTCCGGCTACACCTTC. Its protein product is CASSPPGWVVSGYTF.

J is TRBJ2-1 and V is TRBV5-1; 10 nucleotides agree with TRBD2. Germline V gene lookup returns CDR1 SGHRS and CDR2 YFSETQ. After removal of 1 base from V and 0 bases from J, the junction contained 1 base not matched to a gene. The CDR3 sequence is 16 residues long. CDR3 bases: TGCGCCAGCAGCTTGACTAGCGGGGTCTCCTACAATGAGCAGTTCTTC. Its translation: CASSLTSGVSYNEQFF. Based on the CDR3 plus reference TRBV5-1 and TRBJ2-1, the full variable domain is KAGVTQTPRYLIKTRGQQVTLSCSPISGHRSVSWYQQTPGQGLQFLFEYFSETQRNKGNFPGRFSGRQFSNSRSEMNVSTLELGDSALYLCASSLTSGVSYNEQFFGPGTRLTVL.

This clone was observed once. The V and J genes are TRBV28 and TRBJ1-2, with 8 bases that match TRBD1. The germline CDR1 and CDR2 sequences are MDHEN and SYDVKM. The trim removed 2 bases at V and 5 bases at J, leaving 10 bases unmatched. The CDR3 consists of 16 residues. CDR3 in amino acids: CASSLRRQTGVYGYTF. In nucleotides, the CDR3 is TGTGCCAGCAGTTTAAGGCGACAGACAGGGGTTTATGGCTACACCTTC.

This chain joins TRBV28 and TRBJ1-5, with no clear D. This CDR3 contains 16 residues. CDR1 and CDR2 from the germline V gene are MDHEN and SYDVKM. Trimming removed 9 bases from V and 4 bases from J, with 22 bases in between. In nucleotides, the CDR3 is TGTGCCAGAGAACCCCAACCTCCCTGGGAAAATCAGCCCCAGCATTTT. Protein sequence: CAREPQPPWENQPQHF.

The chain carries TRBV27 and TRBJ2-2, with D unclear. The germline V gene encodes CDR1 MNHEY and CDR2 SMNVEV (reference sequence). V lost 1 base and J 5 bases, leaving 5 bases between the germline ends. The CDR3 is 13 amino acids. Here the CDR3 DNA reads TGTGCCAGCAGTTTATTGGGAACCGGGGAGCTGTTTTTT. Translated, it gives CASSLLGTGELFF.

The rearrangement joins TRBV19 to TRBJ1-1, with D possibly being TRBD1 (5 bases). Germline values: CDR1 LNHDA, CDR2 SQIVND (reference sequence). The CDR3 is made up of 15 amino acids. Trimming took off 7 bases at V and 4 bases at J, with 19 bases between the two ends. The CDR3 nucleotides read TGTGCCAGTACCATTTGGGGGTCGGGAAGCACTGAAGCTTTCTTT. It yields the protein CASTIWGSGSTEAFF.

Here the CDR3 DNA reads TGTGCCAGCTCACCGGGCCTAAAAGAGACCCAGTACTTC. This sequence encodes CASSPGLKETQYF. This chain links TRBV18 with TRBJ2-5, with D unclear. V was shortened by 3 bases and J by 3 bases, with 8 bases between the two germline ends. The germline CDR1 and CDR2 sequences are KGHSH and LQKENI. The length of the CDR3 is 13 residues.

The chain joins TRBV4-1 to TRBJ2-2; D might be TRBD2 (6 bases). This CDR3 is built from 15 residues. Germline lookup yields CDR1 MGHRA and CDR2 YSYEKL. Trimming took off 4 bases at V and 5 bases at J, with 14 bases between the two ends. The CDR3 nucleotides are TGCGCCAGCAGCCCAGTGGAGGGCCAAACCGGGGAGCTGTTTTTT. Amino acid sequence: CASSPVEGQTGELFF.

CDR3 residues: CASSWEESGAEQYF. For the CDR3, the DNA is TGTGCCAGCAGCTGGGAAGAATCAGGGGCCGAGCAGTACTTC. The rearrangement uses TRBV7-8 and TRBJ2-7, with a tentative D call TRBD1 (6 bases). This CDR3 contains 14 residues. CDR1 and CDR2 from the germline V gene are SGHVS and FQNEAQ. V was clipped by 4 bases and J by 6 bases, with 16 bases between them.

The V and J genes are TRBV2 and TRBJ2-1; 9 nucleotides agree with TRBD1. The CDR3 has 16 residues. CDR1 is SNHLY and CDR2 is FYNNEI in the germline V gene. With 6 bases clipped from V and 4 bases from J, the junction kept 10 bases outside the gene matches. CDR3 amino acids: CASRSQGAGLYNEQFF. In DNA, the CDR3 is TGTGCCAGCAGGTCACAGGGGGCAGGTTTGTACAATGAGCAGTTCTTC.